The entry that follows covers one TCR beta chain sequence. This entry belongs to a study of blood T cell repertoires in COVID-19. Study at large: Sources were T cells, B-cell-depleted T cells, or PBMCs; the material itself was cDNA or gDNA.

Only in-frame clones appear in the TCRdb table, and some are missing; sequencing was by immunoSEQ multiplex PCR. The data show 200,000 or so clones, with about nine tenths seen just once and 3.5% to 4.5% held by the top ten. The CDR3 loop spans 13 amino acids. Trimming at V came to 4 bases and at J to 11 bases, leaving 8 bases not matched to a gene. Germline-derived CDR1 and CDR2 are SGHTS and YDEGEE. The rearrangement links TRBV5-8 to TRBJ2-1; the match to TRBD1 covers 8 bases. The sequenced sample consisted of PBMCs or T cells enriched from blood (not recorded which). The receptor was derived from a woman aged 40 to 49 with acute COVID-19. DNA for the CDR3: TGTGCCAGCAGCACAGGACAGGGTCGTAAGCAGTTCTTC. Translated: CASSTGQGRKQFF.